This T cell receptor beta chain came from a study of T cell repertoires in cytomegalovirus infection. Study-level results: Across the ex vivo response, the dominant clonotypes were HLA-C-restricted CMV-specific TCR beta clonotypes.

The CDR3 runs 15 residues. Trimming cost V 2 bases and J 2 bases, with 14 bases left between them. Germline V gene sequence: CDR1 DFQATT, CDR2 SNEGSKA (reference sequence). Notes on this clonotype: Its antigen is undetermined.

TCRdb reprocessed the reads via MiXCR and lists one record per CDR3 protein. The table records 550,000 to 850,000 distinct CDR3 sequences, around 30% of them present only once. This TCR was sampled from a human donor in good health (CMV status not recorded). Some clones in this sample may be carry-over from other donors' samples. The chain uses TRBV20-1 and TRBJ2-3, with a possible D match to TRBD2 (6 bases). Sequencing was performed on cultured PBMCs, taken from culture after CMV antigen stimulation. The CDR3 DNA reads TGCAGTGCTAGACGGGAGCGGGTGGCCACAGATACGCAGTATTTT. Residues: CSARRERVATDTQYF.